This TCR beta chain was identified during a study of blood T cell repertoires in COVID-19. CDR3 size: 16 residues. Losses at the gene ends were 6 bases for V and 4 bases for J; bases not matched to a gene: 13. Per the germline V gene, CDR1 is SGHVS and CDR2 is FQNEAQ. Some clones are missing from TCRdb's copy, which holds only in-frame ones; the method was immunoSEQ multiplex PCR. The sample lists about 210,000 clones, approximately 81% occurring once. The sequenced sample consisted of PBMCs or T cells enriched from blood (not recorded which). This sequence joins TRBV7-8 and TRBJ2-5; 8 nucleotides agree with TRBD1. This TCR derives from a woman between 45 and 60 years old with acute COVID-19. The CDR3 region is CASSYTRGHGAETQYF. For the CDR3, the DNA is TGTGCCAGCAGTTATACCAGGGGGCACGGTGCAGAGACCCAGTACTTC.